A single sample is the source of the 11 T cell receptor beta chains below, sequenced in a study of beta chain features in type 1 diabetes. The authors reverse transcribed all of the isolated RNA, so sequencing captured expressed TCRB transcripts. This table comes from immunoSEQ multiplex PCR, and its TCRdb copy is limited to in-frame clones, with some not included. The sample has 200,000 to 250,000 clones, approximately 10% seen once. Material for sequencing was central memory CD4+ T cells from blood. The receptors derive from a young man in good health.

This clone was counted between two and nine times. J is TRBJ2-4 and V is TRBV18, with 8 positions matching TRBD2. CDR1 and CDR2 from the germline V gene are KGHSH and LQKENI. The V gene end was trimmed by 2 bases and the J gene end by 3 bases; junction bases not matched to a gene: 9. The CDR3 is 17 residues long. In DNA form, the CDR3 reads TGTGCCAGCTCACCAGGTGCGGGGGGCCCCGGCAAAAACATTCAGTACTTC. Its translation: CASSPGAGGPGKNIQYF.

The chain combines TRBV25-1 with TRBJ1-5; D is perhaps TRBD1 (6 bases). The CDR3 is made up of 16 amino acids. The V and J ends lost 3 bases and 2 bases respectively, with 14 bases between them. Germline V CDR1 and CDR2: MGHDK, SYGVNS. The CDR3 loop is CASSDAGVLGNQPQHF. DNA of the CDR3: TGTGCCAGCAGTGACGCAGGGGTCCTTGGCAATCAGCCCCAGCATTTT.

The chain has TRBV7-6 and TRBJ2-3; the match to TRBD2 covers 9 bases. The CDR3 loop spans 15 amino acids. The ends lost 7 bases at V and 0 bases at J; junction bases unmatched: 5. CDR1 is SGHVS, CDR2 FNYEAQ, per germline. Written as DNA, the CDR3 is TGTGCCAGCACCAGACTAGCGGCTAGCACAGATACGCAGTATTTT. Translated, it gives CASTRLAASTDTQYF. The whole variable domain, remainder taken from reference TRBV7-6 and TRBJ2-3, is GAGVSQSPRYKVTKRGQDVALRCDPISGHVSLYWYRQALGQGPEFLTYFNYEAQQDKSGLPNDRFSAERPEGSISTLTIQRTEQRDSAMYRCASTRLAASTDTQYFGPGTRLTVL.

This clone was seen more than once but under ten times. V and J are TRBV11-2 and TRBJ2-5, with D tentatively TRBD1 or TRBD2 (5 bases each). There are 16 residues in the CDR3. V dropped 6 bases and J dropped 2 bases, with 19 bases sitting between them. CDR1 SGHAT and CDR2 FQNNGV come from the germline V gene. The chain's CDR3 is CASSYGTAGPQETQYF. The CDR3 nucleotides read TGTGCCAGCAGTTATGGGACCGCCGGCCCACAAGAGACCCAGTACTTC.

This clone was recorded a few times. V and J are TRBV30 and TRBJ2-5; D may be TRBD1 (5 bases). The J call may be in error: the DNA end matches TRBJ2-7 better. Per the germline V gene, CDR1 is GTSNPN and CDR2 is SVGIG (reference sequence). This CDR3 has 14 amino acids. The DNA of the CDR3 is TGTGCCTGGAGTGTCGGCAGGGTGGGCAACGAGCAGTACTTC. This encodes CAWSVGRVGNEQYF.

In its sample, this clone was seen many times. The chain recombines TRBV28 with TRBJ1-2, with D perhaps matching TRBD1 (5 bases). Germline V gene sequence: CDR1 MDHEN, CDR2 SYDVKM. The CDR3 covers 15 residues. Trimming removed 5 bases at V and 0 bases at J, with 13 bases between. The CDR3 reads CASSQGDGANYGYTF. As DNA, the CDR3 is TGTGCCAGCAGTCAAGGGGACGGAGCTAACTATGGCTACACCTTC.

A remark on this clone: Other DNA sequences in the sample encode the same CDR3. CDR3 loop: CASSPNPSDEQYF. DNA for the CDR3: TGTGCCAGCTCCCCCAATCCATCCGACGAGCAGTACTTC. The chain joins TRBV18 to TRBJ2-7; the D is unclear. V dropped 6 bases and J dropped 5 bases, with 14 bases sitting between them. Germline V gene lookup returns CDR1 KGHSH and CDR2 LQKENI. The CDR3 consists of 13 residues.

This clone was counted between two and nine times. V usage is TRBV2 and J usage is TRBJ2-7; 8 bases map to TRBD1. Germline CDR1 and CDR2: SNHLY and FYNNEI. V shed 3 bases and J 3 bases; nucleotides not matched to a gene: 4. CDR3 length: 14 amino acids. CDR3 in DNA: TGTGCCAGCAGTGACCAGGGGGCCATCTACGAGCAGTACTTC. Translating gives CASSDQGAIYEQYF.

The rearrangement links TRBV2 to TRBJ2-1, with TRBD1 as a possible D gene (5 bases). The ends were cut back, 8 bases at V and 4 bases at J, with 6 bases in the middle. The CDR3 spans 11 residues. From germline, CDR1 is SNHLY and CDR2 FYNNEI. The CDR3 sequence: CASGHYNEQFF. CDR3 nucleotide sequence: TGTGCCAGCGGACATTACAATGAGCAGTTCTTC.

This clone was seen a few times. DNA of the CDR3: TGTGCCAGCAGCTTAGCGGACCTGCAAGAGACCCAGTACTTC. Its protein is CASSLADLQETQYF. The V call is TRBV7-2, the J call TRBJ2-5; no firm D call. The ends were cut back, 0 bases at V and 2 bases at J, with 7 bases in the middle. The CDR3 has 14 amino acids. Per the germline V gene, CDR1 is SGHTA and CDR2 is FQGNSA. Full variable domain (remainder filled in from reference TRBV7-2 and TRBJ2-5): GAGVSQSPSNKVTEKGKDVELRCDPISGHTALYWYRQSLGQGLEFLIYFQGNSAPDKSGLPSDRFSAERTGGSVSTLTIQRTQQEDSAVYLCASSLADLQETQYFGPGTRLLVL.

This clone was seen repeatedly, ten times or more. The rearrangement uses TRBV10-3 and TRBJ2-4; D is perhaps TRBD1 (5 bases). V lost 0 bases to trimming and J lost 0 bases, with 18 bases between them. This CDR3 region has 19 residues. The germline gives CDR1 ENHRY, CDR2 SYGVKD. CDR3 DNA: TGTGCCATCAGTGAGTCGGTACAGGAACCAAGACTAGCCAAAAACATTCAGTACTTC. Its translation: CAISESVQEPRLAKNIQYF.